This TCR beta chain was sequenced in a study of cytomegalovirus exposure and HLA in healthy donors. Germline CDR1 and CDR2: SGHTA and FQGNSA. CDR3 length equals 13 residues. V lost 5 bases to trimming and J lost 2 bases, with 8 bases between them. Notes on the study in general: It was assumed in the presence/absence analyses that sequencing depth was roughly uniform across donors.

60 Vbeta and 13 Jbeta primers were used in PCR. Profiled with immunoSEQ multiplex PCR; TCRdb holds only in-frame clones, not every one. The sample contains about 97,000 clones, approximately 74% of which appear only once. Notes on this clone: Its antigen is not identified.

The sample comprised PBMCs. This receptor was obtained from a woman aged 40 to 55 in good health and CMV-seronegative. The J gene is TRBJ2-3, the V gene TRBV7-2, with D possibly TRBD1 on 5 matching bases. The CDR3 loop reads CASSPDNTDTQYF. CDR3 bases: TGTGCCAGCAGCCCGGACAACACAGATACGCAGTATTTT.